Each of the 31 T cell receptor beta chains below was sequenced from the same sample in a study of early T cells in non-severe SARS-CoV-2 infection. TCRdb re-called the 5' RACE reads through MiXCR, storing one row per CDR3 protein. This table holds 62,000 or so distinct CDR3 sequences, 8% to 10% found once. Material for sequencing was whole blood. These receptor sequences come from an adult who was a healthcare worker with PCR-confirmed SARS-CoV-2 infection or an uninfected control (not recorded which).

The chain uses TRBV7-6 and TRBJ2-5, with D unresolved. Germline V gene data show CDR1 as SGHVS and CDR2 as FNYEAQ. The CDR3 extends over 12 amino acids. V gave up 1 base and J gave up 4 bases, with 4 bases separating them. CDR3 in DNA: TGTGCCAGCAGCTTAGTTTCAGAGACCCAGTACTTC. It translates to CASSLVSETQYF.

Many counts were recorded for this clonotype. The chain joins TRBV30 to TRBJ1-1, with unresolved D. CDR3 length: 15 amino acids. V lost 0 bases and J lost 1, with 12 bases in between. Germline lookup yields CDR1 GTSNPN and CDR2 SVGIG (reference sequence). The CDR3 spells CAWSVTPDGNTEAFF. The DNA of the CDR3 is TGTGCCTGGAGTGTAACCCCGGACGGGAACACTGAAGCTTTCTTT.

The gene calls are TRBV20-1 and TRBJ2-3; the match to TRBD1 covers 9 bases. V shed 3 bases, J shed 2 bases, and the junction held 6 bases outside the gene matches. Germline CDR1 reads DFQATT; CDR2 reads SNEGSKA (reference sequence). This CDR3 has 15 residues. The CDR3 DNA reads as TGCAGTGCTAGGAACCGGGACAGGGCCACAGATACGCAGTATTTT. Encoded protein: CSARNRDRATDTQYF.

The chain recombines TRBV20-1 with TRBJ2-5, with a tentative D call TRBD2 (6 bases). The V end lost 4 bases, the J end lost 5 bases, and 14 bases lay between the germline ends. The CDR3 is 13 residues long. Germline V lookup: CDR1 DFQATT, CDR2 SNEGSKA (reference sequence). Here the CDR3 reads CSAKLAGLETQYF. CDR3 sequence (DNA): TGCAGTGCTAAACTAGCCGGTCTTGAGACCCAGTACTTC.

CDR3 amino acids: CASSPGQETQYF. As DNA, the CDR3 is TGTGCCAGCAGCCCCGGCCAAGAGACCCAGTACTTC. This chain joins TRBV12-3 or TRBV12-4 and TRBJ2-5; D is unresolved. V dropped 6 bases and J dropped 1 base, with 6 bases sitting between them. The CDR3 totals 12 residues.

The chain couples TRBV5-1 to TRBJ1-1, with 9 bases matching TRBD1. The CDR3 is made up of 15 amino acids. The J segment lost 1 base and the V segment lost 7 bases, leaving 8 bases of the junction unmatched. Per the germline V gene, CDR1 is SGHRS and CDR2 is YFSETQ. The CDR3 nucleotides read TGCGCCAGCCGCCGAAGGACAGGGGAGAACACTGAAGCTTTCTTT. This sequence encodes CASRRRTGENTEAFF.

This chain links TRBV27 with TRBJ1-1, with 7 bases matching TRBD1. The CDR3 has 15 residues. Germline CDR1 MNHEY, CDR2 SMNVEV (reference sequence). Trimming took 6 bases from V and 4 from J; bases not matched to a gene: 11. In DNA, the CDR3 is TGTGCCAGCAGGCCCACAGGGGTATTGTCCACTGAAGCTTTCTTT. Encoded protein: CASRPTGVLSTEAFF.

This chain links TRBV18 with TRBJ1-1; no clear D gene. Germline CDR1 reads KGHSH; CDR2 reads LQKENI. The CDR3 totals 13 residues. The V end lost 5 bases, the J end lost 1 base, and 8 bases lay between the germline ends. The CDR3 loop is CASSSTWNTEAFF. The CDR3 nucleotides read TGTGCCAGCTCATCCACCTGGAACACTGAAGCTTTCTTT.

This clonotype was counted at least ten times. The chain uses TRBV6-4 and TRBJ2-1; 11 positions agree with TRBD2. Germline trimming cut 5 bases from V and 9 bases from J; bases unmatched to any gene: 12. The V gene's germline CDR1 is MRHNA and CDR2 SNTAGT. This CDR3 is built from 16 residues. In DNA form, the CDR3 reads TGTGCCAGCAGTCCTAGACTAGCGGGGCCTCCGGGTGAGCAGTTCTTC. Residues: CASSPRLAGPPGEQFF.

This clonotype occurred many times. J is TRBJ2-5 and V is TRBV6-6, with 7 bases lining up with TRBD1. The CDR3 spans 17 residues. With V trimmed by 0 bases and J by 5 bases, 12 bases remained unmatched. Looked up from germline, CDR1 is MNHNY and CDR2 is SVGAGI (reference sequence). CDR3 amino acids: CASSYSTDRARTETQYF. In nucleotides, the CDR3 is TGTGCCAGCAGTTACTCGACTGACAGGGCGCGCACGGAGACCCAGTACTTC.

In this sample, this clonotype turned up many times. The J gene is TRBJ2-7, the V gene TRBV6-5, with 9 bases aligning to TRBD1. With V trimmed by 6 bases and J by 6 bases, 12 bases remained unmatched. CDR3 length: 15 residues. The germline V gene has CDR1 MNHEY and CDR2 SVGAGI. CDR3: CASRRERDRVAEQYV. CDR3 DNA sequence: TGTGCCAGCAGGCGAGAACGGGACAGGGTAGCCGAGCAGTACGTC.

Only a few counts were recorded for this clonotype. The V gene is TRBV11-2, the J gene TRBJ1-1, with unresolved D. The CDR3 extends over 13 amino acids. CDR1 SGHAT and CDR2 FQNNGV come from the germline V gene. V was cut by 0 bases and J by 7 bases, with 9 bases left in between. CDR3 residues: CASSLDRDLEAFF. Written as DNA, the CDR3 is TGTGCCAGCAGCTTAGATCGTGACCTTGAAGCTTTCTTT.

This clonotype turned up a few times. The V and J genes are TRBV20-1 and TRBJ2-2; no firm D call. The V gene lost 6 bases and the J gene lost 4 bases, with 15 bases spanning the gap. The CDR3 contains 14 residues. The V gene's germline CDR1 is DFQATT and CDR2 SNEGSKA (reference sequence). This CDR3 reads CSARNPGTTGELFF. CDR3 nucleotides: TGCAGTGCGCGAAACCCAGGAACCACCGGGGAGCTGTTTTTT.

This chain joins TRBV5-1 and TRBJ2-5; D tentatively reads TRBD1 or TRBD2 (5 bases each). In germline, CDR1 is SGHRS, CDR2 YFSETQ. The germline V and J ends were trimmed by 2 bases and 5 bases, with 19 bases remaining between them. This CDR3 spans 16 amino acids. The CDR3 bases are TGCGCCAGCAGCTTTAGTCTTCAGGGAGACGGGGAGACCCAGTACTTC. It yields the protein CASSFSLQGDGETQYF.

Ten or more counts support this clonotype. This rearrangement joins TRBV12-3 or TRBV12-4 to TRBJ1-2; no clear D. CDR3 size: 16 residues. Trimming took off 3 bases at V and 0 bases at J, with 14 bases between the two ends. This CDR3 is CASSLVRSKANYGYTF. The CDR3 nucleotides are TGTGCCAGCAGTTTGGTCCGGTCAAAAGCTAACTATGGCTACACCTTC.

V gene TRBV10-3 combines with J gene TRBJ1-5; D uncertain. The V gene lost 0 bases and the J gene lost 0 bases, with 12 bases spanning the gap. Germline CDR1 ENHRY, CDR2 SYGVKD. This CDR3 has 17 amino acids. In DNA form, the CDR3 reads TGTGCCATCAGTGAGTCGACGTATGGAACTAGCAATCAGCCCCAGCATTTT. Translation gives CAISESTYGTSNQPQHF.

This clonotype showed up just a few times. The V and J genes are TRBV2 and TRBJ2-5, with D possibly TRBD2 on 6 matching bases. The CDR3 covers 16 residues. The germline gives CDR1 SNHLY, CDR2 FYNNEI. The V and J ends lost 6 bases and 0 bases respectively, with 17 bases between them. The CDR3 here is CASSRSGTGYQETQYF. CDR3 sequence (DNA): TGTGCCAGCAGCCGGTCCGGGACTGGTTACCAAGAGACCCAGTACTTC. The full variable domain, its missing parts supplied by reference TRBV2 and TRBJ2-5, is EPEVTQTPSHQVTQMGQEVILRCVPISNHLYFYWYRQILGQKVEFLVSFYNNEISEKSEIFDDQFSVERPDGSNFTLKIRSTKLEDSAMYFCASSRSGTGYQETQYFGPGTRLLVL.

The J gene is TRBJ1-1, the V gene TRBV20-1; possibly TRBD1 for D (5 bases). V lost 0 bases and J lost 3, with 8 bases in between. This CDR3 is built from 13 residues. Germline V gene lookup returns CDR1 DFQATT and CDR2 SNEGSKA (reference sequence). The CDR3 here is CSARDRAHTEAFF. Here the CDR3 DNA reads TGCAGTGCTAGAGACAGGGCACACACTGAAGCTTTCTTT.

This clonotype was counted only a few times. CDR3 bases: TGCAGTGCTAGGAATCCAGCCAAAAACATTCAGTACTTC. Translating it yields CSARNPAKNIQYF. V gene TRBV20-1 combines with J gene TRBJ2-4; no clear D gene. Germline V gene sequence: CDR1 DFQATT, CDR2 SNEGSKA (reference sequence). This CDR3 is 13 amino acids long. The germline V and J ends were trimmed by 3 bases and 0 bases, with 6 bases remaining between them.

This clonotype has just a few counts. J is TRBJ1-1 and V is TRBV15, with D uncertain. The V gene lost 4 bases and the J gene lost 6 bases, with 12 bases spanning the gap. Germline V gene data show CDR1 as LNHNV and CDR2 as YYDKDF (reference sequence). The CDR3 spans 13 residues. The CDR3: CATSTPRKAEAFF. The CDR3 DNA is TGTGCCACCAGCACCCCCAGGAAGGCTGAAGCTTTCTTT. The variable domain in full, with the rest retrieved from reference TRBV15 and TRBJ1-1, is DAMVIQNPRYQVTQFGKPVTLSCSQTLNHNVMYWYQQKSSQAPKLLFHYYDKDFNNEADTPDNFQSRRPNTSFCFLDIRSPGLGDTAMYLCATSTPRKAEAFFGQGTRLTVV.

V and J are TRBV10-3 and TRBJ2-5; possible D gene TRBD2, 5 bases. The ends were cut back, 10 bases at V and 1 base at J, with 7 bases in the middle. Per germline, CDR1 ENHRY and CDR2 SYGVKD. The CDR3 has 11 amino acids. The CDR3 loop reads CATGGQETQYF. The CDR3 DNA reads as TGTGCCACTGGAGGCCAAGAGACCCAGTACTTC.

About this clonotype: This could be a read error, since a much larger clone is one nucleotide away. The V and J genes are TRBV4-2 and TRBJ2-2, with D possibly matching TRBD2 (5 bases). The CDR3 consists of 15 residues. Trimming pared 6 bases from V and 1 base from J, leaving 12 bases between. The germline gives CDR1 LGHNA, CDR2 YNFKEQ. The CDR3 loop reads CASRLLVGNTGELFF. The CDR3, as DNA: TGTGCCAGCAGACTACTAGTTGGGAACACCGGGGAGCTGTTTTTT.

This clonotype was seen many times. The chain uses TRBV12-3 or TRBV12-4 and TRBJ1-5; TRBD1 matches 12 bases. The V segment lost 5 bases and the J segment 4 bases; nucleotides outside the gene matches: 9. This CDR3 contains 17 residues. The CDR3 is CASSPGDRGLRNQPQHF. CDR3 in DNA: TGTGCCAGCAGTCCAGGGGACAGGGGGCTAAGGAATCAGCCCCAGCATTTT.

The chain employs TRBV6-1 and TRBJ2-2; D is possibly TRBD1 or TRBD2 (6 bases each). Germline loops: CDR1 MNHNS, CDR2 SASEGT. CDR3 length equals 14 residues. The ends were cut back, 8 bases at V and 2 bases at J, with 12 bases in the middle. The CDR3 nucleotides read TGTGCCAGCGGAAGGGGGGACAACACCGGGGAGCTGTTTTTT. It codes for CASGRGDNTGELFF.

This clonotype was found many times. The rearrangement uses TRBV4-1 and TRBJ2-3, with D uncertain. Germline V lookup: CDR1 MGHRA, CDR2 YSYEKL. Trimming removed 2 bases at V and 4 bases at J, with 7 bases between. The CDR3 is made up of 13 amino acids. The CDR3 nucleotides are TGCGCCAGCAGCCAAATCGGCGCAGATACGCAGTATTTT. Its protein product is CASSQIGADTQYF.

In this sample, this clonotype turned up many times. V usage is TRBV6-4 and J usage is TRBJ2-2; D is unclear. Germline V gene sequence: CDR1 MRHNA, CDR2 SNTAGT. The CDR3 consists of 15 residues. V lost 3 bases, J lost 3 bases, and 11 bases lay in between. The DNA of the CDR3 is TGTGCCAGCAGTGAGTCGGCCCGAGACACCGGGGAGCTGTTTTTT. Translated: CASSESARDTGELFF.

The V gene is TRBV12-3 or TRBV12-4, the J gene TRBJ1-1; tentatively, D is TRBD1 (6 bases). V gave up 6 bases and J gave up 0 bases, with 11 bases separating them. The CDR3 runs 14 residues. CDR3 nucleotides: TGTGCCAGCAGGCTAAACAGGGTGAACACTGAAGCTTTCTTT. Its translation: CASRLNRVNTEAFF.

The rearrangement joins TRBV6-5 to TRBJ2-3, with D possibly TRBD2 on 6 matching bases. Trimming removed 2 bases at V and 1 base at J, with 10 bases between. Germline V gene data show CDR1 as MNHEY and CDR2 as SVGAGI. The CDR3 runs to 15 residues. The chain's CDR3 is CASSYRAGRTDTQYF. Written as DNA, the CDR3 is TGTGCCAGCAGTTACAGGGCGGGGCGCACAGATACGCAGTATTTT.

This clonotype has just a few counts. V gene TRBV5-1 combines with J gene TRBJ2-3; 8 positions match TRBD1. V shed 3 bases and J 0 bases; nucleotides not matched to a gene: 6. This CDR3 comprises 16 residues. Germline values: CDR1 SGHRS, CDR2 YFSETQ. Written as DNA, the CDR3 is TGCGCCAGCAGCTCGGAGACAGGGGATAGCACAGATACGCAGTATTTT. It yields the protein CASSSETGDSTDTQYF.

This clonotype appeared a few times. The chain employs TRBV3-1 and TRBJ1-2; TRBD1 matches 8 bases. Germline assignment: CDR1 LGHDT and CDR2 YNNKEL (reference sequence). V shed 1 base and J 14 bases; nucleotides not matched to a gene: 3. There are 11 residues in the CDR3. The CDR3 sequence: CASSQGTGWTF. CDR3 coding DNA: TGTGCCAGCAGCCAAGGGACAGGGTGGACCTTC. Complete variable domain (other parts from reference TRBV3-1 and TRBJ1-2): DTAVSQTPKYLVTQMGNDKSIKCEQNLGHDTMYWYKQDSKKFLKIMFSYNNKELIINETVPNRFSPKSPDKAHLNLHINSLELGDSAVYFCASSQGTGWTFGSGTRLTVV.

This chain uses TRBV6-1 with TRBJ2-5; D perhaps matches TRBD1 (5 bases). The V gene lost 5 bases and the J gene lost 7 bases, with 17 bases spanning the gap. CDR1 and CDR2 from the germline V gene are MNHNS and SASEGT. This CDR3 region has 14 residues. Written as DNA, the CDR3 is TGTGCCAGCAGTCCGACAGATCCAAGATCGACCCAGTACTTC. It translates to CASSPTDPRSTQYF.